The 9 T cell receptor beta chains presented below share a single source sample, sequenced in a study of OX40 agonist ivuxolimab in advanced cancers. Profiled with immunoSEQ multiplex PCR; TCRdb holds only in-frame clones, not every one. Among about 83,000 clones listed, under 90% were seen once. The source material was CD4+ or CD8+ T cells sorted from blood, sampled in a trial of the OX40 agonist ivuxolimab. All receptors come from an adult with an advanced solid tumor such as melanoma, head and neck, liver or kidney cancer.

This clone was observed a few times. This chain uses TRBV5-6 with TRBJ1-6; D not resolved. V was shortened by 0 bases and J by 7 bases, with 11 bases between the two germline ends. The CDR3 spans 15 residues. Germline V gene lookup returns CDR1 SGHDT and CDR2 YYEEEE. The CDR3 protein is CASSLGPGSNSPLHF. The CDR3 DNA reads as TGTGCCAGCAGCTTGGGCCCAGGATCCAATTCACCCCTCCACTTT.

This sequence joins TRBV5-6 and TRBJ2-1; 9 positions match TRBD1. V was clipped by 4 bases and J by 9 bases; unmatched bases: 5. CDR3 length: 13 residues. Germline assignment: CDR1 SGHDT and CDR2 YYEEEE. CDR3 loop: CASSPGQGGEQFF. The CDR3 bases are TGTGCCAGCAGCCCGGGACAGGGAGGTGAGCAGTTCTTC.

The J gene is TRBJ1-1, the V gene TRBV5-4, with a possible D match to TRBD1 (6 bases). Germline values: CDR1 SGHNT, CDR2 YYREEE (reference sequence). V lost 1 base to trimming and J lost 3 bases, with 16 bases between them. There are 16 residues in the CDR3. This CDR3 is CASSLRAQGLDTEAFF. The CDR3 DNA follows: TGTGCCAGCAGCTTGAGGGCCCAGGGGTTGGACACTGAAGCTTTCTTT.

V usage is TRBV7-8 and J usage is TRBJ1-1; 9 bases align to TRBD1. Germline values: CDR1 SGHVS, CDR2 FQNEAQ. The CDR3 covers 16 residues. V lost 8 bases and J lost 5; bases outside the gene matches: 15. CDR3: CASGSGTGLSRTEAFF. In DNA form, the CDR3 reads TGTGCCAGCGGTTCCGGGACAGGGCTATCGAGGACTGAAGCTTTCTTT.

This clone was picked up one time. This chain connects TRBV5-6 to TRBJ1-6; D remains unclear. The CDR3 covers 15 residues. Trimming removed 4 bases from V and 8 bases from J, with 16 bases in between. CDR1 SGHDT and CDR2 YYEEEE come from the germline V gene. The CDR3: CASSAGPSRDSPLHF. In DNA, the CDR3 is TGTGCCAGCAGCGCCGGACCCTCGAGGGATTCACCCCTCCACTTT.

In this sample, this clone turned up a few times. In DNA, the CDR3 is TGTGCCAGCAGCGTAGGGGGGCATCCAACTAATGAAAAACTGTTTTTT. It yields the protein CASSVGGHPTNEKLFF. The chain links TRBV9 to TRBJ1-4, with D perhaps TRBD1 (6 bases). The CDR3 contains 16 residues. The germline V and J ends were trimmed by 0 bases and 0 bases, with 9 bases remaining between them. Looked up from germline, CDR1 is SGDLS and CDR2 is YYNGEE.

The chain employs TRBV6-1 and TRBJ2-7; a weak D match, TRBD1 (6 bases). Germline CDR1 MNHNS, CDR2 SASEGT. Between the trimmed V and J ends, which lost 8 bases and 6 bases, there was a span of 20 bases. This CDR3 has 14 amino acids. The CDR3, as DNA: TGTGCCAGCCGCAGGGACACGCGAGGTCTCGAGCAGTACTTC. Amino acids: CASRRDTRGLEQYF.

This chain joins TRBV11-3 and TRBJ2-2; 8 bases agree with TRBD1. The germline V gene encodes CDR1 SGHNT and CDR2 YENEEA. The trim removed 5 bases at V and 5 bases at J, leaving 16 bases unmatched. This CDR3 contains 18 residues. For the CDR3, the DNA is TGTGCCAGCAGCCCCACGTCCGATGACAGGGGAAAAACCGGGGAGCTGTTTTTT. It translates to CASSPTSDDRGKTGELFF.

CDR3 sequence: CASTGRGQGGNTIYF. The DNA of the CDR3 is TGTGCCAGCACGGGCCGGGGGCAGGGAGGAAACACCATATATTTT. The chain combines TRBV7-9 with TRBJ1-3; TRBD1 might be the D (6 bases). The V gene's germline CDR1 is SEHNR and CDR2 FQNEAQ (reference sequence). The CDR3 is 15 amino acids. Trimming left V 7 bases short and J 4 bases short, with 17 bases between.